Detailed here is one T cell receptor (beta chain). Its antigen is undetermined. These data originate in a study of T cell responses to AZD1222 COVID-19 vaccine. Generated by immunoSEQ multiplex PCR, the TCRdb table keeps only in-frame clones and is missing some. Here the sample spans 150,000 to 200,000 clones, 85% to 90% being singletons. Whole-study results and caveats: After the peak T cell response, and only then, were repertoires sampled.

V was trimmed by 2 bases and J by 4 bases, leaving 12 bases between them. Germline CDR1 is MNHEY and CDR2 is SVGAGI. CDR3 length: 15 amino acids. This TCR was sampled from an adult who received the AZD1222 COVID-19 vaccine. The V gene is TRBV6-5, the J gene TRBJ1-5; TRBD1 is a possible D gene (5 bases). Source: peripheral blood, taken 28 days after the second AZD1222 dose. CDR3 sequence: CASSYRGQENQPQHF. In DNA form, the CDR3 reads TGTGCCAGCAGTTACAGAGGACAAGAGAATCAGCCCCAGCATTTT.